This entry lists 8 T cell receptor beta chains sequenced from one sample in a study of shared clonotypes between healthy human individuals. Sequencing used immunoSEQ multiplex PCR; TCRdb keeps in-frame clones, though not all of them. The repertoire consists of about 580,000 clones, with roughly 98% occurring once and the leading ten covering 0.3%. Naive CD8 populations comprised CD45RO-negative cells positively selected for CCR7, excluding terminally differentiated effector memory CD45RA+ cells. The sequenced material came from naive CD8+ T cells sorted from blood. All receptors come from a man between 25 and 39 years old in good health.

With regard to this clone: Other DNA variants within this sample encode the same CDR3. The rearrangement joins TRBV29-1 to TRBJ2-2; D gene unclear. Germline assignment: CDR1 SQVTM and CDR2 ANQGSEA. The germline V and J ends were trimmed by 0 bases and 2 bases, with 4 bases remaining between them. This CDR3 is 13 amino acids long. The CDR3 protein is CSVEESNTGELFF. CDR3 coding DNA: TGCAGCGTTGAAGAGTCCAACACCGGGGAGCTGTTTTTT.

V usage is TRBV9 and J usage is TRBJ2-2; TRBD1 agrees at 10 bases. The germline CDR1 and CDR2 sequences are SGDLS and YYNGEE. CDR3 length equals 15 residues. The trim removed 4 bases at V and 6 bases at J, leaving 6 bases unmatched. CDR3 protein: CASSLGGTGAGELFF. For the CDR3, the DNA is TGTGCCAGCAGCCTGGGAGGGACAGGGGCCGGGGAGCTGTTTTTT.

The chain links TRBV27 to TRBJ2-7, with TRBD2 matching over 9 bases. Germline V CDR1 and CDR2: MNHEY, SMNVEV (reference sequence). CDR3 size: 15 residues. The J segment lost 2 bases and the V segment lost 5 bases, leaving 7 bases of the junction unmatched. CDR3 coding DNA: TGTGCCAGCAGTGCCCTGGCGGGGGGGACCTACGAGCAGTACTTC. Its translation: CASSALAGGTYEQYF.

The chain joins TRBV9 to TRBJ1-2; the match to TRBD1 covers 8 bases. The CDR3 has 14 amino acids. The ends lost 3 bases at V and 7 bases at J; junction bases unmatched: 8. CDR1 SGDLS and CDR2 YYNGEE come from the germline V gene. Here the CDR3 reads CASSADRGVVGYTF. CDR3 DNA: TGTGCCAGCAGCGCCGACAGGGGAGTGGTTGGCTACACCTTC.

The rearrangement joins TRBV7-9 to TRBJ2-7; D unclear. This CDR3 is built from 16 residues. The germline CDR1 and CDR2 sequences are SEHNR and FQNEAQ (reference sequence). V was clipped by 1 base and J by 0 bases, with 13 bases between them. The CDR3 DNA reads as TGTGCCAGCAGCTTAGTGAGGCTAACCGGCTCCTACGAGCAGTACTTC. Encoded protein: CASSLVRLTGSYEQYF. The full variable domain, rest sourced from reference TRBV7-9 and TRBJ2-7, is DTGVSQNPRHKITKRGQNVTFRCDPISEHNRLYWYRQTLGQGPEFLTYFQNEAQLEKSRLLSDRFSAERPKGSFSTLEIQRTEQGDSAMYLCASSLVRLTGSYEQYFGPGTRLTVT.

This chain connects TRBV7-2 to TRBJ2-7; TRBD2 agrees at 10 bases. The CDR3 contains 18 residues. Germline V gene data show CDR1 as SGHTA and CDR2 as FQGNSA. Unmatched junction bases numbered 17, after V lost 5 bases and J lost 4 bases. The CDR3 here is CASSQREREGLEKYEQYF. As DNA, the CDR3 is TGTGCCAGCAGCCAACGGGAGCGGGAGGGCCTTGAGAAATACGAGCAGTACTTC.

The rearrangement joins TRBV6-6 to TRBJ2-1, with D unclear. Per the germline V gene, CDR1 is MNHNY and CDR2 is SVGAGI (reference sequence). The germline V and J ends were trimmed by 2 bases and 6 bases, with 5 bases remaining between them. This CDR3 comprises 12 residues. The CDR3 loop reads CASSYEFNEQFF. The CDR3 bases are TGTGCCAGCAGTTACGAGTTCAATGAGCAGTTCTTC.

The chain combines TRBV7-9 with TRBJ2-1, with 7 bases identical to TRBD2. CDR1 SEHNR and CDR2 FQNEAQ come from the germline V gene (reference sequence). The CDR3 spans 16 residues. Germline trimming cut 3 bases from V and 7 bases from J; bases unmatched to any gene: 12. The CDR3, as DNA: TGTGCCAGCAGCTTTGCTCGGGGGACTAACAAGAATGAGCAGTTCTTC. It encodes CASSFARGTNKNEQFF.